Each of the 7 T cell receptor beta chains below was sequenced from the same sample in a study of cytomegalovirus exposure and HLA in healthy donors. With 60 Vbeta and 13 Jbeta primers, the PCR was carried out. Measured with immunoSEQ multiplex PCR; TCRdb has only the in-frame clones, and not every one. The data show around 110,000 clones, with approximately 72% seen just once and 1.5% held by the top ten. Sequencing was carried out using PBMCs. The receptors stem from a man aged 18 to 30 in good health and CMV-seronegative.

This clone turned up a few times. Written as DNA, the CDR3 is TGTGCTAGTGCCCGGGACAATCAGCCCCAGCATTTT. Translation: CASARDNQPQHF. This rearrangement joins TRBV12-5 to TRBJ1-5; D ambiguous. Germline lookup yields CDR1 LGHNT and CDR2 FRNRAP. The V gene lost 7 bases and the J gene lost 3 bases, with 7 bases spanning the gap. The CDR3 covers 12 residues.

The CDR3 nucleotides read TGCGCCAGCAGCCCCGGACAGGGCCTTGGTGGGAATGAGCAGTTCTTC. Its translation is CASSPGQGLGGNEQFF. The rearrangement joins TRBV5-1 to TRBJ2-1; TRBD1 aligns across 8 bases. There are 16 residues in the CDR3. V dropped 4 bases and J dropped 7; count of bases not matched to a gene: 13. Germline CDR1 and CDR2: SGHRS and YFSETQ.

This sequence joins TRBV5-5 and TRBJ2-7; 7 bases align to TRBD2. Germline V gene data show CDR1 as SGHKS and CDR2 as YYEKEE (reference sequence). This CDR3 is 15 amino acids long. The V and J ends lost 5 bases and 1 base, in that order; junction bases with no gene match: 9. CDR3 nucleotides: TGTGCCAGCAGTAGCGGCTCAGCGGGGTCCTACGAGCAGTACTTC. Its protein is CASSSGSAGSYEQYF.

The chain joins TRBV6-6 to TRBJ1-1, with D unclear. Between the trimmed V and J ends, which lost 7 bases and 8 bases, there was a span of 23 bases. Germline V gives CDR1 MNHNY, CDR2 SVGAGI (reference sequence). The CDR3 is 15 amino acids. The CDR3 DNA reads as TGTGCCAGCATCAAACATGGTGCCGATCTCAGGGAAGCTTTCTTT. Translating it yields CASIKHGADLREAFF.

The rearrangement links TRBV30 to TRBJ2-2; D not certain. Germline values: CDR1 GTSNPN, CDR2 SVGIG (reference sequence). This CDR3 spans 12 amino acids. The germline V and J ends were trimmed by 4 bases and 2 bases, with 5 bases remaining between them. In DNA, the CDR3 is TGTGCCTGGACCGTTAACACCGGGGAGCTGTTTTTT. Its translation is CAWTVNTGELFF.

The V gene is TRBV11-3, the J gene TRBJ2-5; no firm D call. The ends were cut back, 5 bases at V and 2 bases at J, with 9 bases in the middle. The CDR3 has 13 amino acids. From germline, CDR1 is SGHNT and CDR2 YENEEA. DNA for the CDR3: TGTGCCAGCAGCCCCGCTCGGCAAGAGACCCAGTACTTC. This gives the protein CASSPARQETQYF.

The V gene is TRBV9, the J gene TRBJ1-2; TRBD1 matches 8 bases. J was trimmed by 5 bases and V by 4 bases; bases with no gene match: 10. The CDR3 consists of 15 residues. Germline V gene data show CDR1 as SGDLS and CDR2 as YYNGEE. DNA of the CDR3: TGTGCCAGCAGCCCTCAGACAGGGGCCAGATATGGCTACACCTTC. Its translation: CASSPQTGARYGYTF.